These 32 T cell receptor beta chains came from one sample sequenced in a study of blood T cells in healthy people across ages. PCR was performed a second time for about 7 to 11 cycles using a sample-barcoded 5' primer and a J-beta primer mix. MiXCR, run by TCRdb on the 5' RACE reads, gives a single entry per CDR3 protein. The sample carries about 1.1 million distinct CDR3 sequences, approximately 38% recorded once. The sample comprised blood. These TCRs come from a man in his late teens or twenties in good health.

This clonotype came up a few times. This chain links TRBV9 with TRBJ2-1; D might be TRBD1 (5 bases). V was shortened by 7 bases and J by 10 bases, with 18 bases between the two germline ends. The germline CDR1 and CDR2 sequences are SGDLS and YYNGEE. The CDR3 length is 13 residues. Here the CDR3 DNA reads TGTGCCAGCTCCAATTCAGGACACACAGAGCAGTTCTTC. It encodes CASSNSGHTEQFF.

The chain has TRBV27 and TRBJ1-1, with 8 bases fitting TRBD1. The CDR3 is 15 amino acids. Germline V CDR1 and CDR2: MNHEY, SMNVEV (reference sequence). Losses at the gene ends were 5 bases for V and 5 bases for J; bases not matched to a gene: 10. The CDR3 sequence: CASSPPTGVGTEAFF. The CDR3 coding sequence is TGTGCCAGCAGTCCCCCGACAGGGGTTGGGACTGAAGCTTTCTTT.

This clonotype was seen more than once but under ten times. V gene TRBV6-1 combines with J gene TRBJ1-1; D gene uncertain. V gave up 0 bases and J gave up 3 bases, with 5 bases separating them. CDR1 and CDR2 from the germline V gene are MNHNS and SASEGT. This CDR3 has 13 residues. The CDR3 sequence is CASSEAWDTEAFF. The CDR3 DNA follows: TGTGCCAGCAGTGAAGCTTGGGACACTGAAGCTTTCTTT.

The J gene is TRBJ1-2, the V gene TRBV7-9; 7 nucleotides agree with TRBD1. The CDR3 is made up of 19 amino acids. CDR1 is SEHNR and CDR2 is FQNEAQ in the germline V gene (reference sequence). Losses at the gene ends were 4 bases for V and 4 bases for J; bases not matched to a gene: 21. This CDR3 is CASSSTYPGQAALFYGYTF. CDR3 in DNA: TGTGCCAGCAGCTCAACATATCCTGGACAGGCGGCTCTATTCTATGGCTACACCTTC.

V usage is TRBV10-3 and J usage is TRBJ2-3; 15 nucleotides agree with TRBD2. CDR3 length equals 16 residues. Germline CDR1 is ENHRY and CDR2 is SYGVKD. With 6 bases clipped from V and 1 base from J, the junction kept 2 bases outside the gene matches. Here the CDR3 DNA reads TGTGCCATCAGCCGGACTAGCGGGGGGGGCACAGATACGCAGTATTTT. This codes for CAISRTSGGGTDTQYF.

This clonotype has a handful of counts. The chain is built from TRBV12-3 or TRBV12-4 and TRBJ1-6, with D uncertain. Deletions cut 3 bases from V and 3 bases from J, with 12 bases between. The CDR3 covers 16 residues. CDR3 region: CASSLDAASYNSPLHF. The DNA of the CDR3 is TGTGCCAGCAGTTTGGATGCGGCCAGCTATAATTCACCCCTCCACTTT.

The CDR3 loop reads CASSHNLVGEQYF. CDR3 sequence (DNA): TGTGCCAGCAGCCATAATCTAGTGGGCGAGCAGTACTTC. The chain joins TRBV4-2 to TRBJ2-7, with D uncertain. The germline CDR1 and CDR2 sequences are LGHNA and YNFKEQ. The CDR3 contains 13 residues. The germline V and J ends were trimmed by 3 bases and 6 bases, with 12 bases remaining between them.

In its sample, this clonotype was seen many times. V and J are TRBV14 and TRBJ1-2; no clear D gene. Trimming stripped 1 base from V and 4 bases from J, with 4 bases between. Germline assignment: CDR1 SGHDN and CDR2 FVKESK. The CDR3 is made up of 12 amino acids. Here the CDR3 reads CASSQASYGYTF. CDR3 DNA sequence: TGTGCCAGCAGCCAAGCGTCCTATGGCTACACCTTC.

The gene calls are TRBV30 and TRBJ1-4; D possibly corresponds to TRBD1 (5 bases). The germline V gene has CDR1 GTSNPN and CDR2 SVGIG (reference sequence). Between the trimmed V and J ends, which lost 5 bases and 8 bases, there was a span of 9 bases. This CDR3 spans 11 amino acids. The CDR3 region is CAWQGGEKLFF. CDR3 DNA: TGTGCCTGGCAGGGCGGGGAAAAACTGTTTTTT.

The chain carries TRBV9 and TRBJ2-3; 7 bases fit TRBD1. The germline gives CDR1 SGDLS, CDR2 YYNGEE. Losses at the gene ends were 5 bases for V and 3 bases for J; bases not matched to a gene: 12. This CDR3 region has 16 residues. CDR3 loop: CASSPIGGFRTDTQYF. Here the CDR3 DNA reads TGTGCCAGCAGTCCAATAGGGGGCTTTAGGACAGATACGCAGTATTTT.

The chain uses TRBV6-5 and TRBJ1-5, with unresolved D. V was cut by 3 bases and J by 1 base, with 19 bases left in between. The CDR3 extends over 18 amino acids. From germline, CDR1 is MNHEY and CDR2 SVGAGI. CDR3 sequence: CASSYHPTAGVSNQPQHF. DNA for the CDR3: TGTGCCAGCAGTTATCACCCGACTGCAGGAGTAAGCAATCAGCCCCAGCATTTT.

The J gene is TRBJ1-2, the V gene TRBV10-3; D is unresolved. Trimming cost V 0 bases and J 0 bases, with 14 bases left between them. In germline, CDR1 is ENHRY, CDR2 SYGVKD. The CDR3 has 17 amino acids. The CDR3 sequence: CAISESGGGESNYGYTF. DNA for the CDR3: TGTGCCATCAGTGAGTCGGGAGGCGGGGAATCTAACTATGGCTACACCTTC.

This clonotype was counted a few times. The chain combines TRBV11-2 with TRBJ1-4, with D possibly TRBD1 on 5 matching bases. Per germline, CDR1 SGHAT and CDR2 FQNNGV. The CDR3 extends over 15 amino acids. The V end was cut by 0 bases, the J end by 7 bases, with 12 bases between. CDR3 nucleotide sequence: TGTGCCAGCAGCTTAGATGGGGCACGTATTGAAAAACTGTTTTTT. This codes for CASSLDGARIEKLFF.

The chain links TRBV2 to TRBJ2-4; possibly TRBD1 for D (6 bases). The assigned J gene may be wrong: the sequence end matches TRBJ2-7 better. Germline assignment: CDR1 SNHLY and CDR2 FYNNEI. This CDR3 comprises 13 residues. The CDR3 bases are TGTGCCCGCGGCCAGGGGAACTCCTACGAGCAGTACTTC. Amino acids: CARGQGNSYEQYF.

This clonotype was counted ten times or more. This chain joins TRBV7-2 and TRBJ2-3; D gene uncertain. The CDR3 has 13 residues. Germline loops: CDR1 SGHTA, CDR2 FQGNSA. With 6 bases removed from V and 0 bases from J, the gap between germline ends came to 7 bases. The CDR3, as DNA: TGTGCCAGCAGGGCCTCTAGCACAGATACGCAGTATTTT. Its protein is CASRASSTDTQYF.

This clonotype was seen a few times. V is TRBV6-2 or TRBV6-3 and J is TRBJ1-1; D gene unclear. This CDR3 is 14 amino acids long. CDR1 and CDR2 (germline): MNHEY, SVGEGT. V was cut by 3 bases and J by 5 bases, with 13 bases left in between. The CDR3 sequence: CASSYYSGSTEAFF. DNA for the CDR3: TGTGCCAGCAGTTATTACAGCGGGAGTACTGAAGCTTTCTTT.

The chain employs TRBV7-9 and TRBJ1-1; no firm D call. CDR3 size: 14 residues. The V end was cut by 3 bases, the J end by 5 bases, with 13 bases between. The germline V gene has CDR1 SEHNR and CDR2 FQNEAQ (reference sequence). This CDR3 is CASSFRVEKTEAFF. The CDR3 DNA reads as TGTGCCAGCAGCTTCCGGGTCGAGAAAACTGAAGCTTTCTTT.

The chain uses TRBV30 and TRBJ2-2, with D possibly being TRBD2 (7 bases). The germline CDR1 and CDR2 sequences are GTSNPN and SVGIG (reference sequence). V was pared by 3 bases and J by 2 bases, with 13 bases between. This CDR3 contains 15 residues. The CDR3: CAWRLRGANTGELFF. The DNA of the CDR3 is TGTGCCTGGAGGCTTCGGGGGGCTAACACCGGGGAGCTGTTTTTT. Full variable domain (rest looked up from reference TRBV30 and TRBJ2-2): SQTIHQWPATLVQPVGSPLSLECTVEGTSNPNLYWYRQAAGRGLQLLFYSVGIGQISSEVPQNLSASRPQDRQFILSSKKLLLSDSGFYLCAWRLRGANTGELFFGEGSRLTVL.

This clonotype appeared a few times. This chain connects TRBV7-9 to TRBJ2-3; D may be TRBD2 (5 bases). V lost 2 bases and J lost 2, with 17 bases in between. The germline CDR1 and CDR2 sequences are SEHNR and FQNEAQ (reference sequence). The length of the CDR3 is 17 residues. DNA for the CDR3: TGTGCCAGCAGCTTAAGTGGGAGCTCCATCCCCACAGATACGCAGTATTTT. This codes for CASSLSGSSIPTDTQYF.

J is TRBJ1-2 and V is TRBV20-1; TRBD1 matches 7 bases. Germline assignment: CDR1 DFQATT and CDR2 SNEGSKA (reference sequence). The length of the CDR3 is 15 residues. J lost 0 bases, V lost 6 bases, and 10 bases had no gene match. This CDR3 is CSAKQTGRANYGYTF. In DNA form, the CDR3 reads TGCAGTGCAAAACAGACAGGGCGAGCTAACTATGGCTACACCTTC.

This clonotype was seen more than once but under ten times. The genes are TRBV7-8 and TRBJ1-2, with TRBD1 as a possible D gene (6 bases). Germline CDR1 and CDR2: SGHVS and FQNEAQ. The V and J ends lost 5 bases and 1 base respectively, with 14 bases between them. There are 15 residues in the CDR3. CDR3: CASSPTSGVNYGYTF. Here the CDR3 DNA reads TGTGCCAGCAGCCCCACCTCAGGGGTTAACTATGGCTACACCTTC.

The rearrangement joins TRBV7-9 to TRBJ1-3; the D gene is possibly TRBD1 (5 bases). Trimming stripped 6 bases from V and 4 bases from J, with 10 bases between. This CDR3 contains 13 residues. The germline V gene has CDR1 SEHNR and CDR2 FQNEAQ (reference sequence). The CDR3 DNA sequence: TGTGCCAGCAGACCTGGGACGGGAAACACCATATATTTT. This encodes CASRPGTGNTIYF.

The chain is built from TRBV12-3 or TRBV12-4 and TRBJ1-2, with D tentatively TRBD1 (5 bases). Trimming took off 5 bases at V and 7 bases at J, with 14 bases between the two ends. The CDR3 has 13 amino acids. The CDR3 nucleotides are TGTGCCAGCAGTCCCCCGGGACTTTCTGGCTACACCTTC. Protein product: CASSPPGLSGYTF.

This clonotype was detected a few times. The V and J genes are TRBV6-5 and TRBJ1-5; D gene unclear. The CDR3 is made up of 13 amino acids. V was pared by 3 bases and J by 3 bases, with 6 bases between. Germline assignment: CDR1 MNHEY and CDR2 SVGAGI. The CDR3 reads CASSYNLNQPQHF. CDR3 in DNA: TGTGCCAGCAGTTATAATCTCAATCAGCCCCAGCATTTT.

The rearrangement joins TRBV29-1 to TRBJ1-1, with a possible D match to TRBD1 (6 bases). In germline, CDR1 is SQVTM, CDR2 ANQGSEA. The CDR3 is 14 residues long. V was trimmed by 6 bases and J by 0 bases, leaving 14 bases between them. CDR3 nucleotide sequence: TGCAGCGTGGCGGGACAAGGATTGAACACTGAAGCTTTCTTT. Translated, it gives CSVAGQGLNTEAFF.

This clonotype was seen only a few times. The V gene is TRBV28, the J gene TRBJ1-2; D might be TRBD1 (5 bases). The CDR3 is 13 amino acids. The V end lost 2 bases, the J end lost 8 bases, and 12 bases lay between the germline ends. Germline V gene lookup returns CDR1 MDHEN and CDR2 SYDVKM. CDR3 protein: CASSLGGARGYTF. CDR3 sequence (DNA): TGTGCCAGCAGTTTAGGCGGGGCAAGGGGCTACACCTTC.

This clonotype has ten or more counts. The chain is built from TRBV4-1 and TRBJ1-2; D not certain. Trimming took off 3 bases at V and 0 bases at J, with 11 bases between the two ends. The CDR3 loop spans 15 amino acids. CDR1 is MGHRA, CDR2 YSYEKL, per germline. This chain's CDR3 is CASSQSEGSNYGYTF. CDR3 in DNA: TGCGCCAGCAGCCAGTCTGAGGGTTCTAACTATGGCTACACCTTC.

The chain combines TRBV20-1 with TRBJ2-1; the match to TRBD2 covers 9 bases. V lost 0 bases, J lost 14 bases, and 5 bases stayed unmatched. Germline CDR1 DFQATT, CDR2 SNEGSKA (reference sequence). This CDR3 spans 12 amino acids. The CDR3 loop reads CSARDPGGGEFF. The CDR3 nucleotides read TGCAGTGCTAGAGACCCCGGCGGGGGGGAGTTCTTC.

This clonotype was counted between two and nine times. The chain uses TRBV12-2 and TRBJ2-5; whether TRBD1, the table's D call, matches the DNA was not checked. TRBV12-2 is reported as a pseudogene. The CDR3 loop spans 16 amino acids. DNA of the CDR3: TGTGCAAGTCGCGTCCCCGGGACAGGGAAGAAAGAGACCCAGTACTTC. The encoded protein is CASRVPGTGKKETQYF.

This clonotype was found a few times. This chain links TRBV5-1 with TRBJ1-4; 8 nucleotides line up with TRBD1. Germline V gives CDR1 SGHRS, CDR2 YFSETQ. V was pared by 0 bases and J by 8 bases, with 6 bases of the junction left unmatched. The CDR3 runs to 15 residues. CDR3 amino acids: CASSLVSGGQEKLFF. The CDR3 nucleotides are TGCGCCAGCAGCTTGGTGTCAGGGGGCCAGGAAAAACTGTTTTTT.

This clonotype was picked up a small number of times. The V call is TRBV9, the J call TRBJ2-1, with 9 bases fitting TRBD2. Germline assignment: CDR1 SGDLS and CDR2 YYNGEE. The CDR3 has 14 residues. V trimming: 4 bases; J trimming: 6 bases; junction bases outside the gene matches: 5. The CDR3 loop reads CASSPAGGPNEQFF. DNA for the CDR3: TGTGCCAGCAGCCCAGCGGGGGGTCCCAATGAGCAGTTCTTC.

This clonotype was detected only a few times. The rearrangement joins TRBV12-3 or TRBV12-4 to TRBJ1-6; possibly TRBD1 for D (5 bases). The CDR3 extends over 15 amino acids. Trimming left V 6 bases short and J 7 bases short, with 16 bases between. The CDR3: CASSFGGGANSPLHF. CDR3 in DNA: TGTGCCAGCAGCTTCGGCGGAGGGGCAAATTCACCCCTCCACTTT.